These T cell receptor beta chains were read from a single sample in a study of OX40 agonist ivuxolimab in advanced cancers. Assay used: immunoSEQ multiplex PCR; TCRdb lists only in-frame clones, some missing. The sample holds 15,000 to 25,000 clones; approximately 83% are singletons and the top ten take roughly 55%. The sample in question was CD4+ or CD8+ T cells sorted from blood, obtained in a trial of the OX40 agonist ivuxolimab. These receptors all stem from an adult with an advanced solid tumor such as melanoma, head and neck, liver or kidney cancer. CDR3s include the opening cysteine and the closing phenylalanine or tryptophan. A D gene is named only where the DNA matches it firmly.

CASSLSIGLERETQYF | TRBJ2-5 | TRBD2 | TRBV4-2
CASSGATAYEQYF | TRBJ2-7 | . | TRBV6-6
CASSQGDRDGNTIYF | TRBJ1-3 | TRBD1 | TRBV4-1
CASSVGTGYEKLFF | TRBJ1-4 | TRBD1 | TRBV9
CASSPNPTSGGANEQFF | TRBJ2-1 | TRBD2 | TRBV7-3
CASSLYREGTDTQYF | TRBJ2-3 | . | TRBV5-4
CASTMGGGLNEQYF | TRBJ2-7 | . | TRBV6-6
CASSNSPDSSEQYF | TRBJ2-7 | . | TRBV28
CASSVVPTKGGGGDSDTQYF | TRBJ2-3 | . | TRBV9
CASSYSGGEGNEQFF | TRBJ2-1 | TRBD2 | TRBV6-5
CASSFAMGLNTEAFF | TRBJ1-1 | . | TRBV27
CASSYGMTYEQYF | TRBJ2-7 | . | TRBV6-5
CASSQDGSQPTDTQYF | TRBJ2-3 | . | TRBV4-2
CASSLVGEGNTIYF | TRBJ1-3 | . | TRBV5-1
CASSDGQSFYGYTF | TRBJ1-2 | . | TRBV2
CASSLRASNEKLFF | TRBJ1-4 | . | TRBV27
CASSLSRADYGYTF | TRBJ1-2 | . | TRBV27
CASSLIGLAGNEQFF | TRBJ2-1 | TRBD2 | TRBV28
CASSLRGPRETQYF | TRBJ2-5 | . | TRBV7-6
CASSRDSPYEQYF | TRBJ2-7 | . | TRBV11-2
CAWSPINTEAFF | TRBJ1-1 | . | TRBV30
CASSTIWTGENYGYTF | TRBJ1-2 | TRBD1 | TRBV19